This TCR beta chain was captured by sequencing in a study of OX40 agonist ivuxolimab in advanced cancers. Profiling relied on immunoSEQ multiplex PCR, and the TCRdb table lists in-frame clones only, not all of them. The sample includes about 61,000 clones, about 87% of them seen just once. V shed 4 bases and J 2 bases; nucleotides not matched to a gene: 5. The CDR3 runs to 15 residues. Germline V gene data show CDR1 as SGHTA and CDR2 as FQGNSA. The receptor comes from an adult with an advanced solid tumor such as melanoma, head and neck, liver or kidney cancer. This chain joins TRBV7-2 and TRBJ2-5; 9 positions match TRBD2. The input for sequencing was CD4+ or CD8+ T cells sorted from blood, taken in a trial of the OX40 agonist ivuxolimab. Here the CDR3 reads CASSYSGGIQETQYF. The CDR3, as DNA: TGTGCCAGCAGCTATAGCGGGGGAATACAAGAGACCCAGTACTTC.